This passage covers 19 T cell receptor beta chains from one sample sequenced in a study of T cells in Graves' hyperthyroidism and ophthalmopathy. TCR beta CDR3 regions were amplified from RNA. A first-round RT-PCR of the TCR CDR3 used the HTBI primer set. TCRdb called the multiplex PCR reads again in MiXCR, with one record for every CDR3 protein. Of roughly 840,000 distinct CDR3 sequences in the sample, roughly 40% were seen once. Sequencing input: blood. The receptors come from a man between 18 and 35 years old with Graves' hyperthyroidism.

The CDR3 DNA reads TGTGCCAGCAGTTACGGGAAGGATTACGAGCAGTACTTC. It is translated as CASSYGKDYEQYF. The chain couples TRBV6-5 to TRBJ2-7; D call uncertain. This CDR3 region has 13 residues. CDR1 and CDR2 from the germline V gene are MNHEY and SVGAGI. The V end was cut by 2 bases, the J end by 4 bases, with 9 bases between.

This clonotype showed up many times. The chain couples TRBV2 to TRBJ1-1, with 7 bases fitting TRBD1. Germline V gives CDR1 SNHLY, CDR2 FYNNEI. CDR3 length: 15 amino acids. The V segment lost 4 bases and the J segment 4 bases; nucleotides outside the gene matches: 9. Here the CDR3 DNA reads TGTGCCAGCAGTGTCTACGACAGGGATGGCACTGAAGCTTTCTTT. Translating gives CASSVYDRDGTEAFF.

About this clonotype itself: A much larger clone sits a single nucleotide away, making a read error possible. The chain recombines TRBV25-1 with TRBJ2-7; 7 bases agree with TRBD2. This CDR3 is 15 amino acids long. Germline V gene sequence: CDR1 MGHDK, CDR2 SYGVNS. This CDR3 is CASSLWGGKFNEQHF. CDR3 nucleotides: TGTGCCAGCTCCCTGTGGGGGGGGAAGTTCAACGAGCAGCACTTC.

The V gene is TRBV2, the J gene TRBJ2-3; tentatively, D is TRBD1 or TRBD2 (5 bases each). V was clipped by 3 bases and J by 6 bases, with 13 bases between them. Germline-derived CDR1 and CDR2 are SNHLY and FYNNEI. This CDR3 region has 14 residues. This CDR3 reads CASSDPGTEDTQYF. The CDR3 DNA follows: TGTGCCAGCAGTGACCCAGGGACCGAGGATACGCAGTATTTT.

This clonotype was picked up one time. The CDR3 DNA sequence: TGTGCCAGCGGACAGCGTAGGAGCCAAGCTAGCACAGATACGCAGTATTTT. It specifies CASGQRRSQASTDTQYF. J is TRBJ2-3 and V is TRBV2; TRBD1 is a possible D gene (6 bases). There are 17 residues in the CDR3. The V end was cut by 8 bases, the J end by 0 bases, with 21 bases between. From germline, CDR1 is SNHLY and CDR2 FYNNEI.

This clonotype was picked up many times. The J gene is TRBJ2-5, the V gene TRBV24-1; 9 bases agree with TRBD2. The J segment lost 5 bases and the V segment lost 4 bases, leaving 7 bases of the junction unmatched. This CDR3 is 15 amino acids long. The germline gives CDR1 KGHDR, CDR2 SFDVKD. CDR3 nucleotide sequence: TGTGCCACCAGTGACATAGCGGGAGTAGGGGAGACCCAGTACTTC. Translated: CATSDIAGVGETQYF.

This clonotype was counted between two and nine times. The chain uses TRBV5-1 and TRBJ1-2, with D tentatively TRBD1 (6 bases). Germline V lookup: CDR1 SGHRS, CDR2 YFSETQ. CDR3 length equals 16 residues. The V gene lost 4 bases and the J gene lost 5 bases, with 21 bases spanning the gap. CDR3 in amino acids: CASSLGGRGGWYGYTF. DNA for the CDR3: TGCGCCAGCAGCCTTGGTGGCAGGGGAGGTTGGTATGGCTACACCTTC.

This clonotype occurred a few times. The chain employs TRBV9 and TRBJ1-6; a possible D gene is TRBD1 (5 bases). The CDR3 extends over 15 amino acids. The germline V gene encodes CDR1 SGDLS and CDR2 YYNGEE. Trimming cost V 5 bases and J 7 bases, with 16 bases left between them. The CDR3 is CASSRERGKNSPLHF. CDR3 in DNA: TGTGCCAGCAGTAGGGAGCGGGGGAAGAATTCACCCCTCCACTTT.

This chain joins TRBV20-1 and TRBJ2-2; 7 bases match TRBD2. Germline CDR1 DFQATT, CDR2 SNEGSKA (reference sequence). With V trimmed by 5 bases and J by 6 bases, 6 bases remained unmatched. The CDR3 is 13 residues long. The DNA of the CDR3 is TGCAGTGCTGGGGCGGCGGGGGCCGGGGAGCTGTTTTTT. Encoded protein: CSAGAAGAGELFF.

As for this clonotype: Just one base apart from a much larger clone, this may be a read error. The chain carries TRBV25-1 and TRBJ2-7, with D perhaps matching TRBD1 (6 bases). CDR3 length: 13 residues. Trimming shortened V by 6 bases and J by 2 bases, and 11 bases separated the two germline ends. Germline V gene data show CDR1 as MGHDK and CDR2 as SYGVNS. The CDR3 coding sequence is TGTGCCAGCAGCCGGGACACCCCCTACGAGCAGTACTTC. It specifies CASSRDTPYEQYF.

About this clonotype itself: Just one base apart from a much larger clone, this may be a read error. The rearrangement joins TRBV7-9 to TRBJ2-7, with D unclear. The CDR3 consists of 14 residues. Germline V CDR1 and CDR2: SEHNR, FQNEAQ (reference sequence). As DNA, the CDR3 is TGTGTCAGCAGCTTAGGCAGGTGGACCTACGAGCAGTACTTC. Its translation is CVSSLGRWTYEQYF.

This clonotype was seen many times. The gene calls are TRBV20-1 and TRBJ2-7; the D is unclear. The CDR3 has 11 residues. V was clipped by 4 bases and J by 5 bases, with 9 bases between them. Germline V gene sequence: CDR1 DFQATT, CDR2 SNEGSKA (reference sequence). CDR3 residues: CSATRAHEQYF. As DNA, the CDR3 is TGCAGTGCTACTCGCGCCCACGAGCAGTACTTC.

The genes are TRBV19 and TRBJ1-1; D not resolved. V was shortened by 2 bases and J by 8 bases, with 9 bases between the two germline ends. This CDR3 is built from 12 residues. The V gene's germline CDR1 is LNHDA and CDR2 SQIVND (reference sequence). The CDR3 sequence: CASSIMGDEAFF. The CDR3 DNA reads as TGTGCCAGTAGTATAATGGGAGACGAAGCTTTCTTT.

This clonotype was counted between two and nine times. The rearrangement joins TRBV9 to TRBJ2-5; 7 positions agree with TRBD1. This CDR3 region has 14 residues. Germline CDR1 and CDR2: SGDLS and YYNGEE. V was clipped by 3 bases and J by 0 bases; unmatched bases: 2. CDR3 protein: CASSEGTDQETQYF. In DNA form, the CDR3 reads TGTGCCAGCAGCGAGGGGACAGACCAAGAGACCCAGTACTTC. The whole variable domain, filled in from reference TRBV9 and TRBJ2-5, reads DSGVTQTPKHLITATGQRVTLRCSPRSGDLSVYWYQQSLDQGLQFLIQYYNGEERAKGNILERFSAQQFPDLHSELNLSSLELGDSALYFCASSEGTDQETQYFGPGTRLLVL.

This clonotype was counted a single time. Here the CDR3 reads CSAPKDRIYGYTF. CDR3 sequence (DNA): TGCAGTGCTCCTAAGGACAGGATTTATGGCTACACCTTC. The chain carries TRBV20-1 and TRBJ1-2; 7 bases match TRBD1. CDR1 and CDR2 from the germline V gene are DFQATT and SNEGSKA (reference sequence). Losses at the gene ends were 5 bases for V and 5 bases for J; bases not matched to a gene: 8. This CDR3 region has 13 residues.

About this clonotype itself: Mismatch with germline at one junction end may stem from a read error. This chain links TRBV7-3 with TRBJ1-1; D gene uncertain. The CDR3 consists of 16 residues. Germline V lookup: CDR1 SGHTA, CDR2 FQGTGA. CDR3 in DNA: TGCGCCAGCAGCCAAGATCATGAAGGGTGGAGAACTGAAGCTTTCTTT. Its protein product is CASSQDHEGWRTEAFF.

This clonotype turned up a few times. The V and J genes are TRBV12-3 or TRBV12-4 and TRBJ2-2; the D call may be TRBD1 or TRBD2 (6 bases each). Trimming took off 0 bases at V and 7 bases at J, with 12 bases between the two ends. The CDR3 has 15 residues. The CDR3 loop is CASSLAPRGHGELFF. CDR3 coding DNA: TGTGCCAGCAGTTTAGCCCCACGGGGGCACGGGGAGCTGTTTTTT.

This clonotype was seen at least ten times. The chain employs TRBV20-1 and TRBJ1-2; D gene unclear. CDR3 length: 13 amino acids. Trimming took off 4 bases at V and 7 bases at J, with 16 bases between the two ends. Germline V lookup: CDR1 DFQATT, CDR2 SNEGSKA (reference sequence). CDR3 residues: CSATDRLGVGYTF. Written as DNA, the CDR3 is TGCAGTGCTACGGACCGCCTCGGAGTTGGCTACACCTTC.

This clonotype was observed many times. The chain couples TRBV20-1 to TRBJ1-4, with no clear D. Germline CDR1 DFQATT, CDR2 SNEGSKA (reference sequence). This CDR3 contains 12 residues. Deletions cut 6 bases from V and 8 bases from J, with 13 bases between. This chain's CDR3 is CSALNPVEKLFF. CDR3 coding DNA: TGCAGTGCCCTCAACCCGGTCGAAAAACTGTTTTTT.